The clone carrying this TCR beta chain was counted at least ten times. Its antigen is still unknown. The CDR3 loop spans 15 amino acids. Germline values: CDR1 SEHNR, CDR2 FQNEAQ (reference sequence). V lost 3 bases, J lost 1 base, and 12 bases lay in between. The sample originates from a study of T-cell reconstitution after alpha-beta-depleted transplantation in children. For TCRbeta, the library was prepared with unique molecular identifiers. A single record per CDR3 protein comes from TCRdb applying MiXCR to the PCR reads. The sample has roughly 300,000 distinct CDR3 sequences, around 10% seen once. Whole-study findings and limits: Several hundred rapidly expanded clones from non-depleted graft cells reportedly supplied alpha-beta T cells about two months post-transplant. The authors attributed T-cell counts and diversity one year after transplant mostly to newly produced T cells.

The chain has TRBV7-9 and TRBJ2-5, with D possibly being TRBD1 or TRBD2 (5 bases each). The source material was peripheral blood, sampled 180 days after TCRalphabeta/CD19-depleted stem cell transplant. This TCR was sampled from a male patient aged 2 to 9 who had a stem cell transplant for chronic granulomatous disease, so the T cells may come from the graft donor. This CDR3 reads CASSFGRGLQETQYF. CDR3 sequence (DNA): TGTGCCAGCAGCTTCGGTCGGGGCCTCCAAGAGACCCAGTACTTC.